This T cell receptor (beta chain) was identified during a study of T cells after yellow fever vaccination. Germline trimming cut 0 bases from V and 5 bases from J; bases unmatched to any gene: 6. From germline, CDR1 is LGHNA and CDR2 YNFKEQ. The CDR3 sequence is 15 residues long. This clonotype turned up a few times. Its antigen is as yet unknown. TCRdb passed the 5' RACE reads through MiXCR, listing each CDR3 protein once. The data contain about 99,000 distinct CDR3 sequences, roughly 5.8% of them seen just once; the ten biggest clones take up roughly two fifths. Overall study results and limits: Primary-vaccination clones mostly resurfaced post-booster (roughly 97% CD4, more than 80% CD8). The secondary response was weaker, and its peak arrived faster, on day 5 versus 15.

The sequence was obtained from a young man who received the YFV17D yellow fever vaccine. The chain links TRBV4-2 to TRBJ2-5; TRBD2 aligns across 7 bases. This material consisted of CD8+ T cells sorted from PBMCs, taken 10 days after the yellow fever booster vaccination. This chain's CDR3 is CASSQDAGDRETQYF. In nucleotides, the CDR3 is TGTGCCAGCAGCCAAGATGCGGGGGATCGGGAGACCCAGTACTTC.